Following are 16 T cell receptor beta chains from one sample sequenced in a study of T cell responses to AZD1222 COVID-19 vaccine (TCRdb year 2021). This sample's time point label indicates: baseline before first vaccination. The library relied on the immunoSEQ multiplex PCR assay. Drawn from immuneACCESS, this table holds only the in-frame rearrangements with V and J called that TCRdb kept. Clones are partly lost; checked studies trace under half to an unresolved V gene and leave the rest unexplained. The sample profile shows 140,000 to 150,000 clones; about nine tenths of them were found once. The top ten clonotypes cover about 15% of the sample. The material was peripheral blood, obtained on day 0 of AZD1222 vaccination. The source is an adult in good health.

This chain links TRBV7-8 with TRBJ2-7; the D gene is possibly TRBD2 (6 bases). Trimming pared 10 bases from V and 0 bases from J, leaving 16 bases between. CDR3 length equals 14 residues. Germline CDR1 and CDR2: SGHVS and FQNEAQ. CDR3 in DNA: TGTGCCACCTCCCGGGGCGGGAACTCCTACGAGCAGTACTTC. Translating gives CATSRGGNSYEQYF.

The chain uses TRBV28 and TRBJ2-3, with D maybe TRBD1 (5 bases). Trimming pared 7 bases from V and 4 bases from J, leaving 6 bases between. Per germline, CDR1 MDHEN and CDR2 SYDVKM. This CDR3 spans 11 amino acids. DNA of the CDR3: TGTGCCAGCAAGGGGTCAGATACGCAGTATTTT. Protein product: CASKGSDTQYF.

The V and J genes are TRBV5-5 and TRBJ1-1; 7 bases line up with TRBD1. V was clipped by 6 bases and J by 2 bases; unmatched bases: 10. Germline assignment: CDR1 SGHKS and CDR2 YYEKEE (reference sequence). The CDR3 has 15 residues. This CDR3 reads CASTRQGPLNTEAFF. CDR3 coding DNA: TGTGCCAGCACTAGACAGGGACCTCTAAACACTGAAGCTTTCTTT.

This clone was seen a handful of times. The chain uses TRBV6-2 or TRBV6-3 and TRBJ1-1; maybe TRBD1 (5 bases). Germline CDR1 reads MNHEY; CDR2 reads SVGEGT. The CDR3 has 14 residues. The V gene lost 0 bases and the J gene lost 4 bases, with 9 bases spanning the gap. The CDR3 region has the DNA TGTGCCAGCAGTTACTCGGGGGGAGGCACTGAAGCTTTCTTT. Translating gives CASSYSGGGTEAFF.

V and J are TRBV3-1 (or the pseudogene TRBV3-2) and TRBJ1-2, with unresolved D. CDR1 and CDR2 from the germline V gene are LGHDT and YNNKEL (reference sequence). The CDR3 contains 12 residues. The germline V and J ends were trimmed by 5 bases and 11 bases, with 15 bases remaining between them. CDR3 DNA sequence: TGTGCCAGCAGCTCAGCACGCATCCCATACACCTTC. Translated: CASSSARIPYTF.

V usage is TRBV3-1 (or the pseudogene TRBV3-2) and J usage is TRBJ1-2, with D perhaps TRBD1 (5 bases). CDR3 length: 15 amino acids. Looked up from germline, CDR1 is LGHDT and CDR2 is YNNKEL (reference sequence). Trimming stripped 1 base from V and 1 base from J, with 10 bases between. The CDR3 reads CASSQGQRRNYGYTF. The CDR3 region has the DNA TGTGCCAGCAGCCAAGGACAGAGACGTAACTATGGCTACACCTTC.

V gene TRBV24-1 combines with J gene TRBJ2-7; D gene ambiguous. CDR3 length: 14 amino acids. Germline lookup yields CDR1 KGHDR and CDR2 SFDVKD. V gave up 2 bases and J gave up 3 bases, with 10 bases separating them. The CDR3 region is CATSDSTSRYEQYF. CDR3 DNA: TGTGCCACCAGTGATTCGACTTCTCGCTACGAGCAGTACTTC.

The chain couples TRBV7-9 to TRBJ1-1; maybe TRBD1 (5 bases). V was pared by 8 bases and J by 4 bases, with 14 bases between. Germline V gene lookup returns CDR1 SEHNR and CDR2 FQNEAQ (reference sequence). CDR3 length: 13 residues. CDR3 nucleotide sequence: TGTGCCAGCCGCCCCGGGGCGGGCACTGAAGCTTTCTTT. Amino acid sequence: CASRPGAGTEAFF.

This chain joins TRBV24-1 and TRBJ1-2; D gene unclear. Germline CDR1 KGHDR, CDR2 SFDVKD. The CDR3 length is 14 residues. Trimming shortened V by 1 base and J by 8 bases, and 13 bases separated the two germline ends. In DNA form, the CDR3 reads TGTGCCACCAGTGATTTTTCGGGCATTAGCGGCTACACCTTC. Translating gives CATSDFSGISGYTF.

This clone was counted between two and nine times. The chain combines TRBV3-1 (or the pseudogene TRBV3-2) with TRBJ1-6, with D possibly TRBD1 on 6 matching bases. Trimming removed 3 bases from V and 7 bases from J, with 10 bases in between. This CDR3 is built from 14 residues. Per germline, CDR1 LGHDT and CDR2 YNNKEL (reference sequence). CDR3 sequence (DNA): TGTGCCAGCAGCCAGGGAACAGGGAATTCACCCCTCCACTTT. Amino acids: CASSQGTGNSPLHF.

This clone was recorded a few times. The chain's CDR3 is CASSPDYPETQYF. As DNA, the CDR3 is TGTGCCAGCAGCCCGGACTACCCTGAGACCCAGTACTTC. The rearrangement uses TRBV7-2 and TRBJ2-5; D perhaps matches TRBD2 (6 bases). Germline CDR1 is SGHTA and CDR2 is FQGNSA. The CDR3 is 13 amino acids. V shed 5 bases and J shed 5 bases, with 12 bases lying between them.

J is TRBJ2-1 and V is TRBV30; no firm D call. Germline CDR1 and CDR2: GTSNPN and SVGIG (reference sequence). V lost 7 bases to trimming and J lost 4 bases, with 8 bases between them. This CDR3 has 11 amino acids. CDR3 DNA: TGTGCCTTCCGGGCATACAATGAGCAGTTCTTC. Amino acid sequence: CAFRAYNEQFF.

The chain uses TRBV6-2 or TRBV6-3 and TRBJ1-5; D unclear. The germline V gene encodes CDR1 MNHEY and CDR2 SVGEGT. The V gene lost 5 bases and the J gene lost 0 bases, with 14 bases spanning the gap. The CDR3 length is 16 residues. CDR3 region: CASSLAGRSSNQPQHF. CDR3 DNA sequence: TGTGCCAGCAGTCTAGCCGGGAGAAGTAGCAATCAGCCCCAGCATTTT.

The V gene is TRBV29-1, the J gene TRBJ2-3; no firm D call. The germline V gene has CDR1 SQVTM and CDR2 ANQGSEA. This CDR3 region has 14 residues. Trimming took 5 bases from V and 0 from J, leaving 12 bases between them. This chain's CDR3 is CSVKRGTSTDTQYF. The CDR3 DNA sequence: TGCAGCGTTAAGCGAGGAACTAGCACAGATACGCAGTATTTT.

This clone was seen more than once but under ten times. The CDR3 region is CASEKTGNTEAFF. CDR3 nucleotides: TGTGCCAGCGAAAAGACAGGGAACACTGAAGCTTTCTTT. V is TRBV7-9 and J is TRBJ1-1; perhaps TRBD1 as D (6 bases). The CDR3 spans 13 residues. In germline, CDR1 is SEHNR, CDR2 FQNEAQ (reference sequence). Trimming cost V 8 bases and J 1 base, with 11 bases left between them.

The chain carries TRBV7-6 and TRBJ1-6; D perhaps matches TRBD1 (5 bases). The ends were cut back, 5 bases at V and 8 bases at J, with 22 bases in the middle. Germline lookup yields CDR1 SGHVS and CDR2 FNYEAQ. The CDR3 runs to 17 residues. CDR3 in amino acids: CASSPYPPGATYSPLHF. As DNA, the CDR3 is TGTGCCAGCAGCCCGTATCCTCCCGGGGCGACTTATTCACCCCTCCACTTT.